Listed here are 5 T cell receptor beta chains from one sample, sequenced in a study of identical twins. Each CDR3 protein is one row after TCRdb ran MiXCR on the 5' RACE reads. The data show about 690,000 distinct CDR3 sequences, over 20% seen once. The sample was also linked to a second study, of T cells expressing NK-cell markers.

Sequenced material: PBMCs. Every receptor here comes from a woman aged 18-29 years in good health.

This clonotype was picked up a small number of times. This sequence joins TRBV19 and TRBJ2-1; 9 bases match TRBD2. The CDR3 consists of 15 residues. The germline V gene has CDR1 LNHDA and CDR2 SQIVND (reference sequence). Trimming removed 3 bases from V and 2 bases from J; junction bases left unmatched: 2. The CDR3 sequence: CASSMASGTYNEQFF. Written as DNA, the CDR3 is TGTGCCAGTAGTATGGCTAGCGGGACCTACAATGAGCAGTTCTTC.

This clonotype was recorded a few times. The chain uses TRBV12-3 or TRBV12-4 and TRBJ1-5; D gene uncertain. Trimming cost V 5 bases and J 7 bases, with 12 bases left between them. The CDR3 runs 13 residues. The CDR3 reads CASSRSPLQPQHF. In nucleotides, the CDR3 is TGTGCCAGCAGTCGATCCCCGCTACAGCCCCAGCATTTT.

This clonotype has ten or more counts. The chain employs TRBV4-3 and TRBJ2-7, with D possibly being TRBD1 (6 bases). This CDR3 is built from 14 residues. Germline assignment: CDR1 LGHNA and CDR2 YSLEER. Trimming shortened V by 0 bases and J by 4 bases, and 10 bases separated the two germline ends. The CDR3 nucleotides read TGCGCCAGCAGCCAAGACAGGGGATCTTACGAGCAGTACTTC. Its translation is CASSQDRGSYEQYF.

As to this clonotype: The junction differs from germline at one of its ends, possibly a read error. V gene TRBV12-3 or TRBV12-4 combines with J gene TRBJ2-1; D unresolved. This CDR3 has 11 amino acids. The CDR3 reads CASSNENVQFF. Written as DNA, the CDR3 is TGTGCCAGCAGCAACGAAAATGTGCAGTTCTTC.

Many counts were recorded for this clonotype. V usage is TRBV5-5 and J usage is TRBJ2-6; no reliable D call. Germline V gives CDR1 SGHKS, CDR2 YYEKEE (reference sequence). With 7 bases removed from V and 4 bases from J, the gap between germline ends came to 15 bases. The CDR3 is made up of 15 amino acids. The CDR3 protein is CASHTLGTGANVLTF. For the CDR3, the DNA is TGTGCCAGCCATACCCTCGGAACCGGGGCCAACGTCCTGACTTTC. The full variable domain, completed using reference TRBV5-5 and TRBJ2-6, is DAGVTQSPTHLIKTRGQQVTLRCSPISGHKSVSWYQQVLGQGPQFIFQYYEKEERGRGNFPDRFSARQFPNYSSELNVNALLLGDSALYLCASHTLGTGANVLTFGAGSRLTVL.